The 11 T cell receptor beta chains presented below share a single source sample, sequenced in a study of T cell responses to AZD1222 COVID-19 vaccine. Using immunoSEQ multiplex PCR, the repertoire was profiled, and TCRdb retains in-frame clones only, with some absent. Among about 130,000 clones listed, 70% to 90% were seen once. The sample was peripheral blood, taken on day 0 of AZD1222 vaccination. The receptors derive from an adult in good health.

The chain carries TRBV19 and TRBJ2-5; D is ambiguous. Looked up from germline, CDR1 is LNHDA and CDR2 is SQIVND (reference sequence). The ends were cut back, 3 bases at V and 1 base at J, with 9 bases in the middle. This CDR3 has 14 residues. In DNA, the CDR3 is TGTGCCAGTAGTATCAGGCACCCCCAAGAGACCCAGTACTTC. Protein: CASSIRHPQETQYF. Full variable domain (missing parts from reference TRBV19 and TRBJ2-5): DGGITQSPKYLFRKEGQNVTLSCEQNLNHDAMYWYRQDPGQGLRLIYYSQIVNDFQKGDIAEGYSVSREKKESFPLTVTSAQKNPTAFYLCASSIRHPQETQYFGPGTRLLVL.

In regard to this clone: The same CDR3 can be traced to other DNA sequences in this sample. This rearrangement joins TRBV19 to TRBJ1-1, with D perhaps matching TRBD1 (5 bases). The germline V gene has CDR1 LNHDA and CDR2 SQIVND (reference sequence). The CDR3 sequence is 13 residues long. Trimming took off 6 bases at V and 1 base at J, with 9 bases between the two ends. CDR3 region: CASSSTANTEAFF. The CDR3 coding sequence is TGTGCCAGTAGCTCGACAGCGAACACTGAAGCTTTCTTT. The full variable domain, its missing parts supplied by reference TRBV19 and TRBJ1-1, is DGGITQSPKYLFRKEGQNVTLSCEQNLNHDAMYWYRQDPGQGLRLIYYSQIVNDFQKGDIAEGYSVSREKKESFPLTVTSAQKNPTAFYLCASSSTANTEAFFGQGTRLTVV.

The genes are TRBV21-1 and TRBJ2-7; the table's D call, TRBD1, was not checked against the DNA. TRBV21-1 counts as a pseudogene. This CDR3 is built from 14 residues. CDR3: CASSSQGRTYEQYF. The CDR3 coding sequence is TGTGCCAGCAGCTCGCAGGGGCGGACATACGAGCAGTACTTC.

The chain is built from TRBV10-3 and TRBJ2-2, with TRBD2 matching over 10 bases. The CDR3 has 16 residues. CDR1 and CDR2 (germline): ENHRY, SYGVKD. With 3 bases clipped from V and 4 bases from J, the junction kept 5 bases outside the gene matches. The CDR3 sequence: CAISEVLAGATGELFF. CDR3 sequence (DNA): TGTGCCATCAGTGAAGTTCTAGCGGGAGCCACCGGGGAGCTGTTTTTT.

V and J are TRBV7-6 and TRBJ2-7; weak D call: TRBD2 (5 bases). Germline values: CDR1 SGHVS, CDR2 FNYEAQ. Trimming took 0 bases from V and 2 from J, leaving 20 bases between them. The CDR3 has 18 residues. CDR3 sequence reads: CASSLAGVDYPVPYEQYF. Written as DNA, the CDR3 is TGTGCCAGCAGCTTAGCGGGAGTTGACTATCCGGTTCCCTACGAGCAGTACTTC.

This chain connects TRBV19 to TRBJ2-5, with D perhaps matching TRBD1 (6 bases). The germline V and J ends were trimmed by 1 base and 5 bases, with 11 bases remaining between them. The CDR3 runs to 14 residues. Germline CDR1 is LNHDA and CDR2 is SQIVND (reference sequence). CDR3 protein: CASSIVHREETQYF. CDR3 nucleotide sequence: TGTGCCAGTAGTATAGTTCACAGGGAGGAGACCCAGTACTTC.

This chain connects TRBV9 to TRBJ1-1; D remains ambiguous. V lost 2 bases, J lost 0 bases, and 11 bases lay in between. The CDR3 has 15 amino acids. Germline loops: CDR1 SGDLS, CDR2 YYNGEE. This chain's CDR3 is CASSVRTGMNTEAFF. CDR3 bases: TGTGCCAGCAGCGTGAGGACGGGGATGAACACTGAAGCTTTCTTT.

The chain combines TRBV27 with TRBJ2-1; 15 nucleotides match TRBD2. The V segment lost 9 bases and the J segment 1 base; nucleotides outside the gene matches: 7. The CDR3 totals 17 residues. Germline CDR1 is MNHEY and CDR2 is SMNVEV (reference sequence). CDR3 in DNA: TGTGCCAGTCTTCGGACTAGCGGGAGGGCGTCCTACAATGAGCAGTTCTTC. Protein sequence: CASLRTSGRASYNEQFF.

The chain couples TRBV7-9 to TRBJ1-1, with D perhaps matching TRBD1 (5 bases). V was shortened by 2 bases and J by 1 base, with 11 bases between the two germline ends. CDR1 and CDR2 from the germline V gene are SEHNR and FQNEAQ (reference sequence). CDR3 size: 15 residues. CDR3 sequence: CASSLRGTTNTEAFF. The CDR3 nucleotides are TGTGCCAGCAGCTTAAGAGGGACTACGAACACTGAAGCTTTCTTT.

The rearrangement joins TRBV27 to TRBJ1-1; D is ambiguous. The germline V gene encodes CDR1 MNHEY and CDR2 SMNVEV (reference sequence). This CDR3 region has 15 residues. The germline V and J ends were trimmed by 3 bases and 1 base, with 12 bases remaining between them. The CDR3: CASSFLPGRNTEAFF. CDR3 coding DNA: TGTGCCAGCAGTTTTCTCCCCGGGCGGAACACTGAAGCTTTCTTT.

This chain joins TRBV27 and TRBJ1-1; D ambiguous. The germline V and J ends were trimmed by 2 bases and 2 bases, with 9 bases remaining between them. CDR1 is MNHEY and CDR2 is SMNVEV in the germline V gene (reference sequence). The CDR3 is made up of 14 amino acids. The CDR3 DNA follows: TGTGCCAGCAGTTTACAAGCAGGAAACACTGAAGCTTTCTTT. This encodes CASSLQAGNTEAFF.